The entry below gives a single T cell receptor (beta chain) sequence along with its context. This sample was included in a study of CD8 T cells in Susac syndrome. An input of 0.5 to 1 ug of RNA was subjected to reverse transcription using random hexamers. TCRdb analysed the immunoSEQ multiplex PCR reads with MiXCR anew, one entry per CDR3 protein. Of around 200,000 distinct CDR3 sequences in the sample, around 93% were seen once. This CDR3 contains 15 residues. Germline CDR1 and CDR2: GTSNPN and SVGIG (reference sequence). Trimming took 1 base from V and 5 from J; bases not matched to a gene: 4. The chain uses TRBV30 and TRBJ2-5, with 13 bases that match TRBD2. The TCR comes from a human donor with Susac syndrome. Source material: CD8+ T cells from PBMCs. CDR3 sequence (DNA): TGTGCCTGGAGTGCCGGGACTAGCGGGGTTGAGACCCAGTACTTC. Translation gives CAWSAGTSGVETQYF.